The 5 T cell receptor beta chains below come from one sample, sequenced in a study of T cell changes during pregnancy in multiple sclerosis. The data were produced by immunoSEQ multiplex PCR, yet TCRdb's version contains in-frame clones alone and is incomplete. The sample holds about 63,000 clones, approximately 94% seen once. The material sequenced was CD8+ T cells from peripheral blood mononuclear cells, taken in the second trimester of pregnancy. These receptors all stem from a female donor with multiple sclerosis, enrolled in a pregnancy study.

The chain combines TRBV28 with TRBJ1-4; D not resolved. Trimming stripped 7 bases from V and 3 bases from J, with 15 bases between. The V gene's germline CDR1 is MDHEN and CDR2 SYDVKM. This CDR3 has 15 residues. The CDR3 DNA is TGTGCCAGCAACCTGTTTGGCGGGGCTAATGAAAAACTGTTTTTT. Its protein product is CASNLFGGANEKLFF.

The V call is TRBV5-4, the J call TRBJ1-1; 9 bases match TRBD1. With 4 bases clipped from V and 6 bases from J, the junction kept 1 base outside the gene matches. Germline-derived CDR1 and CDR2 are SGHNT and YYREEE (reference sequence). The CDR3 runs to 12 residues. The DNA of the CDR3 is TGTGCCAGCAGCCGGACAGGGGCTGAAGCTTTCTTT. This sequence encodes CASSRTGAEAFF.

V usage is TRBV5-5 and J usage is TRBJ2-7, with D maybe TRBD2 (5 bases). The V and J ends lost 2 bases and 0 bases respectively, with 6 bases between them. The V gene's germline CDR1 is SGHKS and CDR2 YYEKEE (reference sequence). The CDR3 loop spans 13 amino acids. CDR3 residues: CASSFGVSYEQYF. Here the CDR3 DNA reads TGTGCCAGCAGCTTCGGGGTCTCCTACGAGCAGTACTTC.

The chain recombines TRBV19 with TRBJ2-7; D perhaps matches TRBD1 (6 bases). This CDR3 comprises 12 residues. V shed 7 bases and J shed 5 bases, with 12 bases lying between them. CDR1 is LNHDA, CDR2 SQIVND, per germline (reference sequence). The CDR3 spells CASNQGSDEQYF. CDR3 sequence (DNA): TGTGCCAGTAATCAGGGGTCGGACGAGCAGTACTTC. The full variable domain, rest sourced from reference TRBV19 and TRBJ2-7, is DGGITQSPKYLFRKEGQNVTLSCEQNLNHDAMYWYRQDPGQGLRLIYYSQIVNDFQKGDIAEGYSVSREKKESFPLTVTSAQKNPTAFYLCASNQGSDEQYFGPGTRLTVT.

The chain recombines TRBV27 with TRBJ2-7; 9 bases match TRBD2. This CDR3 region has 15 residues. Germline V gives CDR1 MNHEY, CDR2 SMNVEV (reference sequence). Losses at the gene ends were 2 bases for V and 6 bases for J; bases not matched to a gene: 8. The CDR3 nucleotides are TGTGCCAGCAGTTTAGGAGGTAGCGGGAGTGGCGAGCAGTACTTC. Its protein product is CASSLGGSGSGEQYF.